This TCR beta chain was profiled in a study of T-cell reconstitution after alpha-beta-depleted transplantation in children. The CDR3 is 17 residues long. Germline CDR1 is LGHNA and CDR2 is YSLEER. General study findings and limits: T-cell counts and diversity at one year following transplant were attributed mainly to newly produced T cells. Several hundred expanded graft clones reportedly gave rise to the alpha-beta T cells present about two months after transplant.

It was with unique molecular identifiers that the TCRbeta library was prepared. TCRdb itself ran the PCR reads through MiXCR, one entry per CDR3 protein. The sample lists 450,000 to 550,000 distinct CDR3 sequences; about an eighth were seen once. Details on this clonotype: Its antigen is undetermined. At one of its ends the junction is not consistent with the germline gene, which may arise from a read error.

The sequencing here drew on PBMCs, mostly from graft donor cells, taken 180 days after TCRalphabeta/CD19-depleted stem cell transplant. This TCR derives from a female patient aged 2-15 years who had a stem cell transplant for aplastic anemia, so the T cells may come from the graft donor. The V call is TRBV4-3, the J call TRBJ1-4; TRBD1 agrees at 7 bases. For the CDR3, the DNA is TGCGCCAACAGCCAACTGGTCTGGGGGACAGAGGAGGAAAAACTGTTTTTT. As protein: CANSQLVWGTEEEKLFF.